A selection of T cell receptor beta chains follows, all from one sample in a study of T cell responses to AZD1222 COVID-19 vaccine. Generated by immunoSEQ multiplex PCR, the TCRdb table keeps only in-frame clones and is missing some. The sample consists of some 120,000 clones, 88% of them appearing once. The material was peripheral blood, obtained on day 0 of AZD1222 vaccination. The receptors were sampled from an adult in good health. Both conserved end residues are part of each CDR3. The order of the fields is J gene, D gene, clone size, V gene, CDR3 DNA, CDR3 protein. The D gene is left open where the match is weak. Expanded clones are given a class, and other clones once, few, many or no size at all.

J: TRBJ2-1; D: NA; size: NA; V: TRBV7-2; DNA: TGTGCCAGCAGGTTAGGGTCCCCACACAATGAGCAGTTCTTC; CDR3: CASRLGSPHNEQFF
J: TRBJ1-2; D: NA; size: NA; V: TRBV24-1; DNA: TGTGCCACCAGCCACTCACTTACTGGCTACACCTTC; CDR3: CATSHSLTGYTF
J: TRBJ2-7; D: NA; size: NA; V: TRBV5-4; DNA: TGTGCCAGCAGCCGAGGGGCGAGAGCGGGCCTTTACTCCTACGAGCAGTACTTC; CDR3: CASSRGARAGLYSYEQYF
J: TRBJ1-6; D: TRBD1; size: NA; V: TRBV19; DNA: TGTGCCAGCAGGACAGGGCGAAATAATTCACCCCTCCACTTT; CDR3: CASRTGRNNSPLHF
J: TRBJ2-7; D: TRBD2; size: NA; V: TRBV7-9; DNA: TGTGCCAGCAGCCTTAGCGGGAGGGCCCTCCGGGAGCAGTACTTC; CDR3: CASSLSGRALREQYF
J: TRBJ2-7; D: TRBD1; size: NA; V: TRBV6-5; DNA: TGTGCCAGCAGGGCAACAGGGGCCACTTACGAGCAGTACTTC; CDR3: CASRATGATYEQYF
J: TRBJ2-3; D: NA; size: NA; V: TRBV9; DNA: TGTGCCAGCAGCGTAGAGCCAGGGCCCGCAGATACGCAGTATTTT; CDR3: CASSVEPGPADTQYF
J: TRBJ2-7; D: NA; size: NA; V: TRBV9; DNA: TGTGCCAGCAGCGTAGGGCTCCTAACAGGGCCCGGCTCTTACGAGCAGTACTTC; CDR3: CASSVGLLTGPGSYEQYF
J: TRBJ2-2; D: NA; size: NA; V: TRBV30; DNA: TGTGCCTGGAGGCCGGCGGATCGGAACACCGGGGAGCTGTTTTTT; CDR3: CAWRPADRNTGELFF
J: TRBJ2-6; D: NA; size: once; V: TRBV7-2; DNA: TGTGCCAGCAGCCCCCGAGGGGCCAACGTCCTGACTTTC; CDR3: CASSPRGANVLTF
J: TRBJ2-1; D: NA; size: NA; V: TRBV18; DNA: TGTGCCAGCTCACCAGACGATGAGCAGTTCTTC; CDR3: CASSPDDEQFF
J: TRBJ1-4; D: TRBD1; size: NA; V: TRBV7-2; DNA: TGTGCCAGCAGCTTGTTGACAGGGGGTAACGAAAAACTGTTTTTT; CDR3: CASSLLTGGNEKLFF
J: TRBJ2-7; D: NA; size: NA; V: TRBV12-5; DNA: TGTGCTAGTGGTTTGGGAACGGAGCATAGCGAGCAGTACTTC; CDR3: CASGLGTEHSEQYF
J: TRBJ2-5; D: TRBD2; size: NA; V: TRBV10-2; DNA: TGCGCCAGCAGGGAGACTAGCGGGGGAAAAGAGACCCAGTACTTC; CDR3: CASRETSGGKETQYF
J: TRBJ1-6; D: NA; size: NA; V: TRBV11-1; DNA: TGTGCCAGCAGCTTAGGTGTCGACGTTGGTTCACCCCTCCACTTT; CDR3: CASSLGVDVGSPLHF
J: TRBJ1-6; D: TRBD1; size: NA; V: TRBV20-1; DNA: TGCAGTGCTAGTGACCCCCAGGGGGTCTATAATTCACCCCTCCACTTT; CDR3: CSASDPQGVYNSPLHF
J: TRBJ1-1; D: TRBD1; size: NA; V: TRBV7-8; DNA: TGTGCCAGCAGCCCATGGGACAGGGGTCCAGAAGCTTTCTTT; CDR3: CASSPWDRGPEAFF
J: TRBJ2-7; D: TRBD1; size: NA; V: TRBV12-5; DNA: TGTGCTAGTCAGTGGGGCAAAGGGGGCTTCTCCTACGAGCAGTACTTC; CDR3: CASQWGKGGFSYEQYF
J: TRBJ1-4; D: NA; size: once; V: TRBV5-4; DNA: TGTGCCAGCAGCTTGGAGGCTTTCAATGAAAAACTGTTTTTT; CDR3: CASSLEAFNEKLFF
J: TRBJ1-5; D: NA; size: NA; V: TRBV5-4; DNA: TGTGCCAGCAGCTTCGGCGGGAGTCAGCCCCAGCATTTT; CDR3: CASSFGGSQPQHF
J: TRBJ2-7; D: TRBD1; size: NA; V: TRBV7-2; DNA: TGTGCCAGCAGCTCCGGACAGGGCCCCTACGAGCAGTACTTC; CDR3: CASSSGQGPYEQYF
J: TRBJ1-2; D: TRBD1; size: once; V: TRBV19; DNA: TGTGCCAGTAGTATAAACCCGAGCCAGGGGGCGCGAGGCTACACCTTC; CDR3: CASSINPSQGARGYTF
J: TRBJ1-2; D: NA; size: NA; V: TRBV7-9; DNA: TGTGCCAGCAGTCACCCAGAACAGGGTAACTATGGCTACACCTTC; CDR3: CASSHPEQGNYGYTF
J: TRBJ2-3; D: NA; size: NA; V: TRBV6-5; DNA: TGTGCCAGCAGTTACGGGTCAGATACGCAGTATTTT; CDR3: CASSYGSDTQYF
J: TRBJ2-5; D: NA; size: NA; V: TRBV18; DNA: TGTGCCAGCTCACCAGTTGCGGGGTTCACCCAGTACTTC; CDR3: CASSPVAGFTQYF
J: TRBJ2-1; D: TRBD2; size: NA; V: TRBV18; DNA: TGTGCCAGCTCACCAGGACTGAGCGGGAGAAATGAGCAGTTCTTC; CDR3: CASSPGLSGRNEQFF
J: TRBJ1-4; D: TRBD1; size: NA; V: TRBV9; DNA: TGTGCCAGCAGCGCCGGGCCCCCAGGGGGTGGTGAAAAACTGTTTTTT; CDR3: CASSAGPPGGGEKLFF
J: TRBJ2-2; D: TRBD2; size: NA; V: TRBV10-3; DNA: TGTGCCATCAGACCTAGCGGGGGGACCACCGGGGAGCTGTTTTTT; CDR3: CAIRPSGGTTGELFF
J: TRBJ2-1; D: NA; size: NA; V: TRBV18; DNA: TGTGCCAGCTCACCCCTCAATGAGCAGTTCTTC; CDR3: CASSPLNEQFF
J: TRBJ2-7; D: NA; size: NA; V: TRBV6-5; DNA: TGTGCCAGCAGTTCGAACTACGAGCAGTACTTC; CDR3: CASSSNYEQYF
J: TRBJ2-5; D: TRBD2; size: few; V: TRBV4-1; DNA: TGCGCCAGCAGCCAAGAGTCTAGCGGGAGGGCCCAGTACTTC; CDR3: CASSQESSGRAQYF
J: TRBJ2-7; D: NA; size: NA; V: TRBV11-1; DNA: TGTGCCAGCAGCTTAGTAGGCCAGGCAGCCTACGAGCAGTACTTC; CDR3: CASSLVGQAAYEQYF
J: TRBJ1-4; D: NA; size: NA; V: TRBV5-4; DNA: TGTGCCAGCAGCTTGGAGGGCACAACAACTAATGAAAAACTGTTTTTT; CDR3: CASSLEGTTTNEKLFF
J: TRBJ2-1; D: TRBD2; size: once; V: TRBV6-2/TRBV6-3; DNA: TGTGCCAGCAGCCGAGCGGGAGTCTCCTACAATGAGCAGTTCTTC; CDR3: CASSRAGVSYNEQFF
J: TRBJ2-7; D: NA; size: once; V: TRBV9; DNA: TGTGCCAGCAGCGTAAAGACCCGGGGGGAGCAGTACTTC; CDR3: CASSVKTRGEQYF
J: TRBJ1-4; D: TRBD1; size: NA; V: TRBV9; DNA: TGTGCCAGCAGCCCCTCGCTGGGGGACAGGGAGGATGAAAAACTGTTTTTT; CDR3: CASSPSLGDREDEKLFF
J: TRBJ1-5; D: NA; size: NA; V: TRBV19; DNA: TGTGCCAGTAGTATAGGAGCCAGGGTGAGCAATCAGCCCCAGCATTTT; CDR3: CASSIGARVSNQPQHF
J: TRBJ2-1; D: NA; size: NA; V: TRBV7-2; DNA: TGTGCCAGCAGCTTAAGAACAATACCACCTGAGCAGTTCTTC; CDR3: CASSLRTIPPEQFF
J: TRBJ2-5; D: TRBD2; size: NA; V: TRBV3-1/TRBV3-2; DNA: TGTGCCAGCAGACGTACTAGCGGGAAAGAAGAGACCCAGTACTTC; CDR3: CASRRTSGKEETQYF
J: TRBJ1-2; D: NA; size: NA; V: TRBV27; DNA: TGTGCCAGCAGAGGAGAGGGGCGGAACTATGGCTACACCTTC; CDR3: CASRGEGRNYGYTF
J: TRBJ2-7; D: NA; size: NA; V: TRBV2; DNA: TGTGCCAGCAAAAACAGGGTCTACGAGCAGTACTTC; CDR3: CASKNRVYEQYF
J: TRBJ1-1; D: TRBD1; size: NA; V: TRBV25-1; DNA: TGTGCCAGCAGTGACCCACAGGGGGGCACTGAAGCTTTCTTT; CDR3: CASSDPQGGTEAFF
J: TRBJ2-5; D: TRBD1; size: NA; V: TRBV29-1; DNA: TGCAGCGCCTGGGACAGGAGGATCAAAGAGACCCAGTACTTC; CDR3: CSAWDRRIKETQYF
J: TRBJ2-1; D: TRBD2; size: NA; V: TRBV9; DNA: TGTGCCAGCAGCAGTCCTGGGGCGGGGGGGCGTAGCTCCTACAATGAGCAGTTCTTC; CDR3: CASSSPGAGGRSSYNEQFF
J: TRBJ1-5; D: NA; size: NA; V: TRBV27; DNA: TGTGCCAGCAGTCCGCAGGGAGTGCGCAATCAGCCCCAGCATTTT; CDR3: CASSPQGVRNQPQHF
J: TRBJ1-5; D: NA; size: NA; V: TRBV7-2; DNA: TGTGCCAGCAGCGCAATGGGGGGGCTCAGCAATCAGCCCCAGCATTTT; CDR3: CASSAMGGLSNQPQHF
J: TRBJ1-5; D: TRBD1; size: once; V: TRBV5-8; DNA: TGTGCCAGCAGCCTGACAGGGTGGGGAAACAATCAGCCCCAGCATTTT; CDR3: CASSLTGWGNNQPQHF
J: TRBJ2-7; D: NA; size: NA; V: TRBV21-1; DNA: TGTGCCAGCAGGAACACCCCGGGACAGGGGGTAATGGTGTCCTACGAGCAGTACTTC; CDR3: CASRNTPGQGVMVSYEQYF
J: TRBJ1-5; D: NA; size: NA; V: TRBV27; DNA: TGTGCCAGCAGTTTCATGAGGAGCAATCAGCCCCAGCATTTT; CDR3: CASSFMRSNQPQHF
J: TRBJ2-1; D: NA; size: NA; V: TRBV6-7; DNA: TGTGCCAGCAGTCCCAGGGAGTTCTTC; CDR3: CASSPREFF
J: TRBJ2-1; D: NA; size: NA; V: TRBV7-9; DNA: TGTGCCAGCAGTGAATTGAAACGTAATCTCGGGAATGAGCAGTTCTTC; CDR3: CASSELKRNLGNEQFF
J: TRBJ1-1; D: NA; size: NA; V: TRBV6-5; DNA: TGTGCCAGCAGTTACCGGGGGCGTACTGAAGCTTTCTTT; CDR3: CASSYRGRTEAFF
J: TRBJ2-7; D: NA; size: NA; V: TRBV5-4; DNA: TGTGCCAGCAGCCCTGTGGGGTCCTACGAGCAGTACTTC; CDR3: CASSPVGSYEQYF
J: TRBJ1-5; D: TRBD1; size: NA; V: TRBV27; DNA: TGTGCCAGCAGTTCTACAGGGGTCGGACTGGGGTGGGAGCCCCAGCATTTT; CDR3: CASSSTGVGLGWEPQHF
J: TRBJ1-3; D: NA; size: NA; V: TRBV5-1; DNA: TGCGCCAGCACCGAGGGGAGCACCTTCTCTGGAAACACCATATATTTT; CDR3: CASTEGSTFSGNTIYF
J: TRBJ2-7; D: TRBD2; size: few; V: TRBV11-2; DNA: TGTGCCAGCAGCTTGAGCGGGGGCCTCTCCTACGAGCAGTACTTC; CDR3: CASSLSGGLSYEQYF